This section outlines one TCR beta chain sequence together with its context. This CDR3 is 12 amino acids long. From germline, CDR1 is LGHDT and CDR2 YNNKEL (reference sequence). V lost 4 bases, J lost 9 bases, and 7 bases lay in between. The record originates from a study of blood T cell repertoires in COVID-19. Study at large: From the United States, Italy and Spain came samples of acute and convalescent COVID-19. The analysed material was cDNA or gDNA that came from T cells, B-cell-depleted T cells, or PBMCs.

TCRdb's copy holds only in-frame clones and misses some; the assay was immunoSEQ multiplex PCR. The table includes about 97,000 clones, about 84% detected once. Sequencing was done on a sample of peripheral blood. The chain is built from TRBV3-1 (or the pseudogene TRBV3-2) and TRBJ1-6, with unresolved D. This receptor was taken from a man aged 55 to 70 with acute or convalescent COVID-19. This CDR3 is CASSPGGSPLHF. CDR3 bases: TGTGCCAGCAGCCCCGGAGGTTCACCCCTCCACTTT.